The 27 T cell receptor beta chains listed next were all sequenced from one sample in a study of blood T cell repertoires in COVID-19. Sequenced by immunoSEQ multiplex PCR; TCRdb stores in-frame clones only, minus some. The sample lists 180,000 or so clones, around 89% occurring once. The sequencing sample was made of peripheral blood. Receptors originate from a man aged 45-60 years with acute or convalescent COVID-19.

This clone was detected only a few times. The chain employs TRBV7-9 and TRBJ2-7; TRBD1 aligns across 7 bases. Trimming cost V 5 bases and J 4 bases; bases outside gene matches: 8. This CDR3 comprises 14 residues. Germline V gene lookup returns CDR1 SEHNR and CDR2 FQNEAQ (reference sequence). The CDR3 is CASSPGTAEYEQYF. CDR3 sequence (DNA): TGTGCCAGCAGCCCCGGGACAGCAGAATACGAGCAGTACTTC.

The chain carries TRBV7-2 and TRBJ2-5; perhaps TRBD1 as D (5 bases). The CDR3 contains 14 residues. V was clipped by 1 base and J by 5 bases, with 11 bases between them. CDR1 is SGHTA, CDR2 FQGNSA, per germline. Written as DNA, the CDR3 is TGTGCCAGCAGCTTAGTTTGGGGCCCGGAGACCCAGTACTTC. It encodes CASSLVWGPETQYF.

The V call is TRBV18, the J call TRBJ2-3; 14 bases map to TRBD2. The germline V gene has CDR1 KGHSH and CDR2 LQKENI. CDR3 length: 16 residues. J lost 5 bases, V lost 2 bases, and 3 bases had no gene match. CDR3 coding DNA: TGTGCCAGCTCACCAAGACTAGCGGGGGGGCAAGATACGCAGTATTTT. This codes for CASSPRLAGGQDTQYF.

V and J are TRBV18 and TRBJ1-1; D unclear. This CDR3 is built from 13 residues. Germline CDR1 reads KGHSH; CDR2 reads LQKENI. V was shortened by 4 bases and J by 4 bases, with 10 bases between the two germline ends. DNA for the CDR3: TGTGCCAGCTCACTCGGGGAAGGCACTGAAGCTTTCTTT. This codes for CASSLGEGTEAFF.

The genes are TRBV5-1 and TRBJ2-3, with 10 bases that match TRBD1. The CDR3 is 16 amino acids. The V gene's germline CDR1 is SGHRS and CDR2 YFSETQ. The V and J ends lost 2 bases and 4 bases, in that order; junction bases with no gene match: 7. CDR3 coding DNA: TGCGCCAGCAGCTTATCAGGACAGGGGGGGTCAGATACGCAGTATTTT. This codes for CASSLSGQGGSDTQYF.

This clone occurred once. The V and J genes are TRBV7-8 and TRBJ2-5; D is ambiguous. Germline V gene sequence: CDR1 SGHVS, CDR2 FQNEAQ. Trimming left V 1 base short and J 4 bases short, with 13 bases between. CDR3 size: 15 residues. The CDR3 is CASSLGALRRETQYF. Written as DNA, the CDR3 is TGTGCCAGCAGCTTAGGGGCGCTCCGCCGAGAGACCCAGTACTTC.

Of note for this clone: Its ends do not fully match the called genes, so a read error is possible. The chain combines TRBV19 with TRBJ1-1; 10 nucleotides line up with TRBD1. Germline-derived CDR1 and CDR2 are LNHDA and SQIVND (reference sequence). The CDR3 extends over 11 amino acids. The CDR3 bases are TGTGCCAGTAGGACCTCCGGGACAGGGGTCTTT. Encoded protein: CASRTSGTGVF.

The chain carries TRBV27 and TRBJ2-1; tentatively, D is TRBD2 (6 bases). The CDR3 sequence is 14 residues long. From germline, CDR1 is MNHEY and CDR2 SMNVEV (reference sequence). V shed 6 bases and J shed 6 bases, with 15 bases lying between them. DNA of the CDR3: TGTGCCAGCAGCTCCCGGGGACTTTTCAATGAGCAGTTCTTC. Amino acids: CASSSRGLFNEQFF.

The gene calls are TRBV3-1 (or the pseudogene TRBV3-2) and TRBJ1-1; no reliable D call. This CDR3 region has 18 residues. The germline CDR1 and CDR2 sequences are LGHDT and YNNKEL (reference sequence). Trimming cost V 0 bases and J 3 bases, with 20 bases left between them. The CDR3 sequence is CASSQDQEKGVRDTEAFF. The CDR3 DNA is TGTGCCAGCAGCCAAGATCAAGAAAAGGGAGTGAGGGACACTGAAGCTTTCTTT.

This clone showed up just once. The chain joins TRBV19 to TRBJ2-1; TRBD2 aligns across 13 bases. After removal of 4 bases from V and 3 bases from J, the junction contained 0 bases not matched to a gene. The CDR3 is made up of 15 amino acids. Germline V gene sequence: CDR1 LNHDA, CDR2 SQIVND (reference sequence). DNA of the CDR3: TGTGCCAGTAGTAGACTAGCGGGGGGCTACAATGAGCAGTTCTTC. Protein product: CASSRLAGGYNEQFF.

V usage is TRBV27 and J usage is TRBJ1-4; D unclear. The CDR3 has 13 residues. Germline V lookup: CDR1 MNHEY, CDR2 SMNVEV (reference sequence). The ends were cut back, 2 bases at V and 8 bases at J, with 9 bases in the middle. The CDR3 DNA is TGTGCCAGCAGTTTACGGGAAGGGGAAAAACTGTTTTTT. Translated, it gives CASSLREGEKLFF.

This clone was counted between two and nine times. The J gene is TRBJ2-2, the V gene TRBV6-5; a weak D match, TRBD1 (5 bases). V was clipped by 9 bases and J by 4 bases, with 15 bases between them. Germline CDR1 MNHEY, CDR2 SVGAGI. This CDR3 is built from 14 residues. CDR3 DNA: TGTGCCAGTAGGACACCCTTAGGCACCGGGGAGCTGTTTTTT. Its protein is CASRTPLGTGELFF.

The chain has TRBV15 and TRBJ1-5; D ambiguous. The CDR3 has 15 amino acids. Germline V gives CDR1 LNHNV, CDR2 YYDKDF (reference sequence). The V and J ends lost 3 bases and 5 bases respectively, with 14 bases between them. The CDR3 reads CATSSEIERDQPQHF. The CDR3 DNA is TGTGCCACCAGCAGTGAAATCGAGCGCGATCAGCCCCAGCATTTT.

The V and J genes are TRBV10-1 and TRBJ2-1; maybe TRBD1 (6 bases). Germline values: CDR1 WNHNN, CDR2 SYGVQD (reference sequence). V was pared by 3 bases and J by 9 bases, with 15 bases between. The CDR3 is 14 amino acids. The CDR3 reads CASSEYRGQAEQFF. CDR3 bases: TGCGCCAGCAGTGAATATCGGGGACAAGCTGAGCAGTTCTTC.

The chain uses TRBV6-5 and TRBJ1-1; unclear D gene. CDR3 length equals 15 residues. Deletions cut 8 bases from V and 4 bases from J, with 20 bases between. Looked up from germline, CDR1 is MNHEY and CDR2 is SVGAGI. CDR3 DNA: TGTGCCAGCCATAGAGACAAGTTAAAGGTCACTGAAGCTTTCTTT. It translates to CASHRDKLKVTEAFF.

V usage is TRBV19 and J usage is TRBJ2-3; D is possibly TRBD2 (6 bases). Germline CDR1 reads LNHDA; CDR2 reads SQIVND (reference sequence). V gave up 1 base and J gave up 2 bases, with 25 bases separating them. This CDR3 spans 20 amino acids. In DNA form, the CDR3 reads TGTGCCAGTAGTATAGGAAGGGACTTCCTCCAAGACCCCCCCACAGATACGCAGTATTTT. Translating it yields CASSIGRDFLQDPPTDTQYF.

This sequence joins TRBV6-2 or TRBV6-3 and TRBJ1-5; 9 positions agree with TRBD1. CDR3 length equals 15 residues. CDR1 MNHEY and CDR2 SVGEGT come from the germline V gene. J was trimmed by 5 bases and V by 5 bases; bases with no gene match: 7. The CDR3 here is CASSNPGQGYQPQHF. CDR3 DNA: TGTGCCAGCAGTAACCCGGGACAGGGTTATCAGCCCCAGCATTTT.

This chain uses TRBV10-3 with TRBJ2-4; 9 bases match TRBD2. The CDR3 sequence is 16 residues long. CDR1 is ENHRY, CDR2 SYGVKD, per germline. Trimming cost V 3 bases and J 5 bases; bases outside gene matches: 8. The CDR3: CAISENPSGNENIQYF. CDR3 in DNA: TGTGCCATCAGTGAAAACCCTAGCGGGAATGAAAACATTCAGTACTTC.

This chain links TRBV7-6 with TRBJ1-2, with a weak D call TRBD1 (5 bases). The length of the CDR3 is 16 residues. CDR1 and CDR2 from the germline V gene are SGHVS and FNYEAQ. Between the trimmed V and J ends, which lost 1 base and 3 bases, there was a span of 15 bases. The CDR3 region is CASSLGARGLDYGYTF. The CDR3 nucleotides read TGTGCCAGCAGCTTAGGGGCCCGGGGGTTGGACTATGGCTACACCTTC.

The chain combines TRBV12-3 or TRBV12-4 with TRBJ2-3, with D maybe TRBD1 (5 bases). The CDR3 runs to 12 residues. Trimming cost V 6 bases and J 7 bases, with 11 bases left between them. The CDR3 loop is CASRGPGNTQYF. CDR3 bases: TGTGCCAGCAGGGGGCCAGGGAATACGCAGTATTTT.

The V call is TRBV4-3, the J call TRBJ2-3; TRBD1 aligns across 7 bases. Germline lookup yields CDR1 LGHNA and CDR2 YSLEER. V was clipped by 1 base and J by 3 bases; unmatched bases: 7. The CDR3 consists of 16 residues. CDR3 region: CASSQGQGMGTDTQYF. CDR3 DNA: TGCGCCAGCAGCCAAGGACAGGGAATGGGGACAGATACGCAGTATTTT.

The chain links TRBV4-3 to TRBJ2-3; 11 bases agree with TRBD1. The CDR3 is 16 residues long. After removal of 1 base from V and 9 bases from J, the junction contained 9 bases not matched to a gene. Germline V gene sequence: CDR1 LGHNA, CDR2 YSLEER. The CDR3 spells CASSQVWTGGVGTQYF. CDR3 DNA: TGCGCCAGCAGCCAAGTCTGGACAGGGGGCGTGGGGACGCAGTATTTT.

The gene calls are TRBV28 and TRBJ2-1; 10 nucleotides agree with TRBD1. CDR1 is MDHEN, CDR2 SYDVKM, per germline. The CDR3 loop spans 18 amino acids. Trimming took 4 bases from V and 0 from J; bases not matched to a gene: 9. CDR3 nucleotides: TGTGCCAGCAGTTCAAGACAGGGGGCTCTTTTCTCCTACAATGAGCAGTTCTTC. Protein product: CASSSRQGALFSYNEQFF.

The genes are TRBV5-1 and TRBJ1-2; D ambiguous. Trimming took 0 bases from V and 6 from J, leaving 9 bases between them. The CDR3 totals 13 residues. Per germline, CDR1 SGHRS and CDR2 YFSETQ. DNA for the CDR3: TGCGCCAGCAGCTTGGCCCTGGAGGATGGCTACACCTTC. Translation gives CASSLALEDGYTF.

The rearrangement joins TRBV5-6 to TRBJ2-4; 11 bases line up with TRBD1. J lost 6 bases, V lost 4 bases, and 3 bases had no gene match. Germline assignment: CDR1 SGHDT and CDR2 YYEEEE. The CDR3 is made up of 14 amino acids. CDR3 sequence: CASSPGQGVNIQYF. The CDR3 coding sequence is TGTGCCAGCAGCCCGGGACAGGGGGTAAACATTCAGTACTTC.

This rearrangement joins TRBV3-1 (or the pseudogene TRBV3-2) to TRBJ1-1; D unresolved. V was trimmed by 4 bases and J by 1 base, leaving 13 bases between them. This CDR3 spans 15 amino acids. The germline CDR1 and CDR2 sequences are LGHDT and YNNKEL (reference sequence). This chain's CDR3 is CASSPGGTGNTEAFF. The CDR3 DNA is TGTGCCAGCAGCCCCGGAGGAACTGGGAACACTGAAGCTTTCTTT.

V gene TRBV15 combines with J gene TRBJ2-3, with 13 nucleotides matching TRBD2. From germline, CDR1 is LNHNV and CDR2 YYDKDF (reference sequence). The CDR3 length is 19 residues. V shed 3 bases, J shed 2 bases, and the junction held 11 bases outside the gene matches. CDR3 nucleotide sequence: TGTGCCACCAGCAGCCGGGGCTCTACTAGCGGGGGGGCCACAGATACGCAGTATTTT. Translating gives CATSSRGSTSGGATDTQYF.